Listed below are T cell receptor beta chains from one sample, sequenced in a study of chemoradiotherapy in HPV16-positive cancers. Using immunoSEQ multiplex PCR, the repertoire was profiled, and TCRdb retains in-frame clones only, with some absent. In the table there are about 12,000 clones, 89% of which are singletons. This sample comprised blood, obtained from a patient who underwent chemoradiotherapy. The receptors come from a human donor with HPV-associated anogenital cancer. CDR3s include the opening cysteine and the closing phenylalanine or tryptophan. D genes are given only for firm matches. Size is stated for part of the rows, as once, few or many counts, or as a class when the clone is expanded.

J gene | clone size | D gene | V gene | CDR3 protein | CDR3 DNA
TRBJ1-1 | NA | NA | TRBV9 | CASSDRVGGTEAFF | TGTGCCAGCAGCGACCGCGTCGGGGGCACTGAAGCTTTCTTT
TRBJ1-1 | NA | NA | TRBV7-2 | CASSLGGHNTEAFF | TGTGCCAGCAGCTTAGGGGGACACAACACTGAAGCTTTCTTT
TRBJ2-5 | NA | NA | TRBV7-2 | CASSLLIVRVKETQYF | TGTGCCAGCAGCTTATTGATAGTAAGGGTCAAGGAGACCCAGTACTTC
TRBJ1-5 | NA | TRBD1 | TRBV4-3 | CASSQVAGGQPQHF | TGCGCCAGCAGCCAAGTGGCAGGGGGCCAGCCCCAGCATTTT
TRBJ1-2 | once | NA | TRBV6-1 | CASSEAWDQGRLGYGYTF | TGTGCCAGCAGTGAAGCCTGGGACCAGGGCCGACTAGGCTATGGCTACACCTTC
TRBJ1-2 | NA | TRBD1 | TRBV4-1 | CASSLGTGGEGYTF | TGCGCCAGCAGCCTCGGGACAGGGGGGGAAGGCTACACCTTC
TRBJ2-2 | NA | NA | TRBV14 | CASSQVSGLYDTGELFF | TGTGCCAGCAGCCAAGTTTCTGGACTTTACGACACCGGGGAGCTGTTTTTT
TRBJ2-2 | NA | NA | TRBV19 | CASSSPGDSANTGELFF | TGTGCCAGTAGTTCCCCCGGAGACAGCGCGAACACCGGGGAGCTGTTTTTT
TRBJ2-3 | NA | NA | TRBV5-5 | CASSLRTSTDTQYF | TGTGCCAGCAGCTTGAGGACTAGCACAGATACGCAGTATTTT
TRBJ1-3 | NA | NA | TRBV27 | CASSGDWEGASGNTIYF | TGTGCCAGCAGCGGGGACTGGGAGGGAGCGTCCGGAAACACCATATATTTT
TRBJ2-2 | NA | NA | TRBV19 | CASGSLIGELFF | TGTGCCAGTGGCTCTTTGATCGGGGAGCTGTTTTTT
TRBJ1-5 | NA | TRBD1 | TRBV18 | CASSLGQGHQPQHF | TGTGCCAGCTCACTGGGACAGGGACACCAGCCCCAGCATTTT
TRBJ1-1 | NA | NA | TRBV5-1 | CASSILGAGTNTEAFF | TGCGCCAGCAGCATCCTGGGGGCAGGGACGAACACTGAAGCTTTCTTT
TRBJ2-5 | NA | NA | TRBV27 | CASSQSRYQETQYF | TGTGCCAGCAGCCAGTCGAGATACCAAGAGACCCAGTACTTC
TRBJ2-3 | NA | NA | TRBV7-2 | CASRARGGVGSDTQYF | TGTGCCAGCAGGGCTAGAGGGGGAGTAGGCTCAGATACGCAGTATTTT
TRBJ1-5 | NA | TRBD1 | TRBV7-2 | CASSPDRGGFGQPQHF | TGTGCCAGCAGCCCCGACAGGGGCGGGTTCGGGCAGCCCCAGCATTTT
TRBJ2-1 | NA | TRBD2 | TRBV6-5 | CASSYWEGPYNEQFF | TGTGCCAGCAGTTACTGGGAGGGTCCCTACAATGAGCAGTTCTTC
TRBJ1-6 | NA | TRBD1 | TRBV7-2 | CASSSGQGGNSPLHF | TGTGCCAGCAGCTCAGGACAGGGAGGTAATTCACCCCTCCACTTT
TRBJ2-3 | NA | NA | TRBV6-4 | CASRPSSASTDTQYF | TGTGCCAGCAGACCCTCTAGCGCGAGCACAGATACGCAGTATTTT
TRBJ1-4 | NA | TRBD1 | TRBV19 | CASSWDSEKLFF | TGTGCCAGTAGTTGGGACAGTGAAAAACTGTTTTTT
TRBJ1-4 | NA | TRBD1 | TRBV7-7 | CASSLYRGGSMDEKLFF | TGTGCCAGCAGCTTATACAGGGGGGGGTCTATGGACGAAAAACTGTTTTTT
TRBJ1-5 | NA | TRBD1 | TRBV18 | CASSLRGRGQPQHF | TGTGCCAGCTCACTCAGGGGGCGCGGTCAGCCCCAGCATTTT
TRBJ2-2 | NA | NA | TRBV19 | CASTIRRRSGDTGELFF | TGTGCCAGTACTATCCGCCGCCGATCCGGTGACACCGGGGAGCTGTTTTTT
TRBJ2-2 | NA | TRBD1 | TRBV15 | CATSRPGTGWNTGELFF | TGTGCCACCAGCAGACCTGGGACAGGGTGGAACACCGGGGAGCTGTTTTTT
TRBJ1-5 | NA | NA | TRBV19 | CASSIGGYGSNQPQHF | TGTGCCAGTAGTATCGGGGGGTATGGGAGCAATCAGCCCCAGCATTTT
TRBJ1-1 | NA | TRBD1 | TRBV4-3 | CASSHQIQGRWTEAFF | TGCGCCAGCAGCCACCAGATACAGGGGCGGTGGACTGAAGCTTTCTTT
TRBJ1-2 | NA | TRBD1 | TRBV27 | CASKQTGTVYGYTF | TGTGCCAGCAAACAAACCGGGACAGTCTATGGCTACACCTTC
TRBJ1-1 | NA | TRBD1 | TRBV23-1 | CARPHWWGQKRGTEAFF | TGCGCCAGACCCCACTGGTGGGGACAGAAAAGGGGAACTGAAGCTTTCTTT